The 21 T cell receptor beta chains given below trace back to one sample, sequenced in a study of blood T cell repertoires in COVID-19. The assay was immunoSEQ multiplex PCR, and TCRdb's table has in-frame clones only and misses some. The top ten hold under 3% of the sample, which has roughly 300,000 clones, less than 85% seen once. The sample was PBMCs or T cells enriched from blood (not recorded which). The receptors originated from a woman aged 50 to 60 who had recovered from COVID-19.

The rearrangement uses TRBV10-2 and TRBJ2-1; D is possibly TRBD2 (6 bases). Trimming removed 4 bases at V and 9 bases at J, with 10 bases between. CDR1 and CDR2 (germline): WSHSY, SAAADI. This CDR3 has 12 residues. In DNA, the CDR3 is TGCGCCAGCAGTGGGACTATCGGTGAGCAGTTCTTC. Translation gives CASSGTIGEQFF.

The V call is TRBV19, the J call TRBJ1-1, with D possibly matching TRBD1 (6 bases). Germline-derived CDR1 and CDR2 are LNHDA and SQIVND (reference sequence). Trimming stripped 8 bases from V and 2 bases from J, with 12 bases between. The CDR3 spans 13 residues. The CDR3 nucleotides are TGTGCCAGTCGGCGGGGGCATAACACTGAAGCTTTCTTT. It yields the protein CASRRGHNTEAFF.

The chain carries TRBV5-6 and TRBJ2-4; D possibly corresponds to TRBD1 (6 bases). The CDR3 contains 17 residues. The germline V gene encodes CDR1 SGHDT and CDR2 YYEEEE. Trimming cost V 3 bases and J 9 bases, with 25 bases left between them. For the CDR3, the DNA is TGTGCCAGCAGCTGGGGGCGGCAGTACGATCGTTTTGGCATTCAGTACTTC. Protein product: CASSWGRQYDRFGIQYF.

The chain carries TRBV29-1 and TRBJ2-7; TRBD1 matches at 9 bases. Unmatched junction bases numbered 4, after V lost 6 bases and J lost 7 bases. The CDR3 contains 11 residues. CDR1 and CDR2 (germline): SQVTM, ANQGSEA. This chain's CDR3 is CSVGTGWEQYF. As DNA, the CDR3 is TGCAGCGTCGGGACAGGGTGGGAGCAGTACTTC.

In nucleotides, the CDR3 is TGCGCCAGCAGCCAATCACAGGTTAACACTGAAGCTTTCTTT. Amino acid sequence: CASSQSQVNTEAFF. V usage is TRBV5-1 and J usage is TRBJ1-1, with D possibly TRBD1 on 5 matching bases. Between the trimmed V and J ends, which lost 4 bases and 2 bases, there was a span of 12 bases. This CDR3 comprises 14 residues. Looked up from germline, CDR1 is SGHRS and CDR2 is YFSETQ.

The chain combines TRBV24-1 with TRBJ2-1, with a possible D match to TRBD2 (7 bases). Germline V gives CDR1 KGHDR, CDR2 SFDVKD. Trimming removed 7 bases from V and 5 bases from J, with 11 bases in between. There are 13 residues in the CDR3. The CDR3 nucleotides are TGTGCCACCAGGTCGGGGGGCAACAATGAGCAGTTCTTC. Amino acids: CATRSGGNNEQFF.

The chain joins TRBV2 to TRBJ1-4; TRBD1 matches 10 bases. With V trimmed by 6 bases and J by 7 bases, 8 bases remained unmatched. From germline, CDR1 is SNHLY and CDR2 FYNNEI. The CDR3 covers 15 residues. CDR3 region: CASSRDRGRFEKLFF. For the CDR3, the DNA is TGTGCCAGCAGCCGGGACAGGGGACGGTTTGAAAAACTGTTTTTT.

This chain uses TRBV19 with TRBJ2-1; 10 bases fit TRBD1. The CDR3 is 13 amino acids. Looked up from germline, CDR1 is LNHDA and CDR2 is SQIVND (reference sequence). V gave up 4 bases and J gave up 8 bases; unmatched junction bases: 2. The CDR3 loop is CASSRDRGDEQFF. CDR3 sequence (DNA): TGTGCCAGTAGTAGGGACAGGGGCGATGAGCAGTTCTTC.

The DNA for the CDR3 is TGCGCCAGCAGCCAAGCCCCTCCGGGGACCCAGTACTTC. Its protein product is CASSQAPPGTQYF. J is TRBJ2-5 and V is TRBV4-1; D gene uncertain. This CDR3 contains 13 residues. Germline assignment: CDR1 MGHRA and CDR2 YSYEKL. V lost 1 base, J lost 7 bases, and 10 bases lay in between.

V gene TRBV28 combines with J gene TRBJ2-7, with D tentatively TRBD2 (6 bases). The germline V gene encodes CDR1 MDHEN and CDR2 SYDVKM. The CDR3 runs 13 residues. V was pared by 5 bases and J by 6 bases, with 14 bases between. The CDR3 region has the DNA TGTGCCAGCAGTACCCGAGGGAGGCGCGAGCAGTACTTC. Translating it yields CASSTRGRREQYF.

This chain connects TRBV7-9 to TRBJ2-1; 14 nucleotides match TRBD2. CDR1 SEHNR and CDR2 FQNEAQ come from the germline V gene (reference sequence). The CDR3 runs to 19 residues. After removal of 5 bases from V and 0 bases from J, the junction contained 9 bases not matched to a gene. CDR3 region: CASSAWTSGGTTSYNEQFF. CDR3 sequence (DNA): TGTGCCAGCAGCGCTTGGACTAGCGGGGGGACTACCTCCTACAATGAGCAGTTCTTC.

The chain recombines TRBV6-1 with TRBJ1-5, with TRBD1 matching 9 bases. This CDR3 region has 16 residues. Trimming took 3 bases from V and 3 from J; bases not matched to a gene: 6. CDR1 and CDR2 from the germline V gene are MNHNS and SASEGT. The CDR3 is CASSDQQGAPNQPQHF. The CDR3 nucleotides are TGTGCCAGCAGTGATCAACAGGGGGCCCCCAATCAGCCCCAGCATTTT.

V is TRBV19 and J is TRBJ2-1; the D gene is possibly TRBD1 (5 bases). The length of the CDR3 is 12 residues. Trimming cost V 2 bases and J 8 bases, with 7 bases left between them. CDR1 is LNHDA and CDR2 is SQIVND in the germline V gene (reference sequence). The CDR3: CASSITGYEQFF. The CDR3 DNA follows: TGTGCCAGTAGTATAACAGGATATGAGCAGTTCTTC.

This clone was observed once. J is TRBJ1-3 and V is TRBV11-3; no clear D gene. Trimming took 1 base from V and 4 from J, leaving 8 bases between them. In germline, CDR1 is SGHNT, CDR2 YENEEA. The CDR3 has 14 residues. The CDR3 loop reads CASSLGGDGNTIYF. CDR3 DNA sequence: TGTGCCAGCAGCTTAGGGGGAGACGGAAACACCATATATTTT. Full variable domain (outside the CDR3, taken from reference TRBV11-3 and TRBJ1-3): EAGVVQSPRYKIIEKKQPVAFWCNPISGHNTLYWYLQNLGQGPELLIRYENEEAVDDSQLPKDRFSAERLKGVDSTLKIQPAELGDSAVYLCASSLGGDGNTIYFGEGSWLTVV.

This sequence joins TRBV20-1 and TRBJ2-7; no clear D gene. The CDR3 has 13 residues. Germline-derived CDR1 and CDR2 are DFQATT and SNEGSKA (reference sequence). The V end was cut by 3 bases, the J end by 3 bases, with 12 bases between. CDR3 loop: CSASLTAGYEQYF. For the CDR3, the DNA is TGCAGTGCTAGTCTGACTGCTGGCTACGAGCAGTACTTC.

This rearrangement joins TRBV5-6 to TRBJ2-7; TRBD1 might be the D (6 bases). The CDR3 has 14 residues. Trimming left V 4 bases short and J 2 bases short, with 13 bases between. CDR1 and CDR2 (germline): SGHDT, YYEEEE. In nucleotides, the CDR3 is TGTGCCAGCAGCCCCTTCGGACAGACCTACGAGCAGTACTTC. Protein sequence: CASSPFGQTYEQYF.

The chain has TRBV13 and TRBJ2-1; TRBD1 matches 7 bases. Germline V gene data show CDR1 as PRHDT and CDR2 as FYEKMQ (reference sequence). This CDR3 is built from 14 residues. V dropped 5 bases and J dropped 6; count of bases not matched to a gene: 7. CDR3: CASSIDRVGNEQFF. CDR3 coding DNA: TGTGCCAGCAGCATCGACAGGGTGGGCAATGAGCAGTTCTTC.

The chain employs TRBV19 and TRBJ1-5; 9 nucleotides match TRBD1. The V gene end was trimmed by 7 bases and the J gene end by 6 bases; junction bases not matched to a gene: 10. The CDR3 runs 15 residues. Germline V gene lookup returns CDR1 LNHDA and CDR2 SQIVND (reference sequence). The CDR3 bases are TGTGCCAGTATCCCCGACAGGGGGGAAAGTCAGCCCCAGCATTTT. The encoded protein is CASIPDRGESQPQHF. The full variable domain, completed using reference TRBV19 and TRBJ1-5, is DGGITQSPKYLFRKEGQNVTLSCEQNLNHDAMYWYRQDPGQGLRLIYYSQIVNDFQKGDIAEGYSVSREKKESFPLTVTSAQKNPTAFYLCASIPDRGESQPQHFGDGTRLSIL.

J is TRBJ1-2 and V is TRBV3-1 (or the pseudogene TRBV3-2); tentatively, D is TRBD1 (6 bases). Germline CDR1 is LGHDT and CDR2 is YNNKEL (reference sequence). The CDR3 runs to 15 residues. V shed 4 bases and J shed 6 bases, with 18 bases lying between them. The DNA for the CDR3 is TGTGCCAGCAGCCTTTCCACACAGGGATGGGATGGCTACACCTTC. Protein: CASSLSTQGWDGYTF.

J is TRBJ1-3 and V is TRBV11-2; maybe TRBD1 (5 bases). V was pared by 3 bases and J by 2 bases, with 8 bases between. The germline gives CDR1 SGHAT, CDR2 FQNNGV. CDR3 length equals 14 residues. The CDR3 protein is CASSFGRAGNTIYF. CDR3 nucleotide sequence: TGTGCCAGCAGCTTCGGCAGGGCTGGAAACACCATATATTTT.

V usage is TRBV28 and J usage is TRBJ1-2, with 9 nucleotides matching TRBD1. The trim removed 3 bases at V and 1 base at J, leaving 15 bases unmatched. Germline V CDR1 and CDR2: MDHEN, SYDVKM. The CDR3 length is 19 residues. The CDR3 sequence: CASSFSRGQGKAGNYGYTF. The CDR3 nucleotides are TGTGCCAGCAGTTTTTCCCGAGGACAGGGGAAAGCCGGTAACTATGGCTACACCTTC.